This T cell receptor beta chain comes out of a study of blood T cell repertoires in COVID-19. The CDR3 has 14 residues. J gave up 3 bases and V 5 bases, and 5 bases lay outside the gene matches. Germline V gives CDR1 SEHNR, CDR2 FQNEAQ (reference sequence). TCRdb's table, derived via immunoSEQ multiplex PCR, lists solely in-frame clones and lacks some. The sample carries around 40,000 clones, roughly 84% recorded once. The sequencing sample was made of peripheral blood. The TCR sequence derives from a human donor in a cohort sampled during active COVID-19. V usage is TRBV7-9 and J usage is TRBJ2-3; 7 nucleotides match TRBD2. The CDR3 here is CASSRTGGTDTQYF. The CDR3 DNA is TGTGCCAGCAGCCGTACGGGGGGAACAGATACGCAGTATTTT.